This T cell receptor beta chain was retrieved from a study of blood T cells in healthy people across ages. Through a sample-barcoded 5' primer and a J-beta primer mix, a second PCR was run for roughly 6 to 12 cycles. TCRdb reprocessed the 5' RACE reads with MiXCR, giving one entry per CDR3 protein. The sample consists of roughly 1,800,000 distinct CDR3 sequences, about 49% of them appearing once. V lost 4 bases and J lost 0, with 13 bases in between. CDR3 length equals 15 residues. CDR1 is SEHNR and CDR2 is FQNEAQ in the germline V gene (reference sequence). The sample taken for sequencing was blood. The V and J genes are TRBV7-9 and TRBJ2-7, with a weak D call TRBD1 (5 bases). The clonotype was recovered from a middle-aged woman in good health. The CDR3 spells CASSSSSTDSYEQYF. DNA of the CDR3: TGTGCCAGCAGCTCCTCCTCGACAGACTCCTACGAGCAGTACTTC.